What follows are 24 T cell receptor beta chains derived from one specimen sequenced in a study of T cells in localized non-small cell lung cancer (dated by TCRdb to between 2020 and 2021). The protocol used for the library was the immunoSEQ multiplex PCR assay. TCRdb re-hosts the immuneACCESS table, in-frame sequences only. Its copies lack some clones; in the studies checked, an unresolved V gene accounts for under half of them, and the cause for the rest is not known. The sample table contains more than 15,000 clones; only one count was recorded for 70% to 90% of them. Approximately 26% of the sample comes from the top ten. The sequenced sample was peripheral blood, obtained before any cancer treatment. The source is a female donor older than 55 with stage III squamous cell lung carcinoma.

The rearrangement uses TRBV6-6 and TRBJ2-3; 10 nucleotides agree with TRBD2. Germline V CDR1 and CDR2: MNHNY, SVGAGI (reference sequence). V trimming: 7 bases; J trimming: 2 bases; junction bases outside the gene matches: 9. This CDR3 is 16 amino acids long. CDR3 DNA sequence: TGTGCCAGCAAGGAAGGAGCGGGGGGGAACACAGATACGCAGTATTTT. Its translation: CASKEGAGGNTDTQYF.

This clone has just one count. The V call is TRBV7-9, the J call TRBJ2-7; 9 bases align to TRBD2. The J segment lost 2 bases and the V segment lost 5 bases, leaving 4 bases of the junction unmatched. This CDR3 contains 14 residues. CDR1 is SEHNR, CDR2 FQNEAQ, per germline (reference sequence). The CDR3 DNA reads TGTGCCAGCAGCCGTAGCGGGGGAGCCTACGAGCAGTACTTC. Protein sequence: CASSRSGGAYEQYF. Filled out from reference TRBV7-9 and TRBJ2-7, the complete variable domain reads DTGVSQNPRHKITKRGQNVTFRCDPISEHNRLYWYRQTLGQGPEFLTYFQNEAQLEKSRLLSDRFSAERPKGSFSTLEIQRTEQGDSAMYLCASSRSGGAYEQYFGPGTRLTVT.

In nucleotides, the CDR3 is TGCAGCGTTGATTTACCGGGGCGGACGGGAAATGAGCAGTTCTTC. Translating gives CSVDLPGRTGNEQFF. The rearrangement joins TRBV29-1 to TRBJ2-1, with D possibly being TRBD1 or TRBD2 (5 bases each). This CDR3 has 15 residues. From germline, CDR1 is SQVTM and CDR2 ANQGSEA. Trimming removed 3 bases from V and 7 bases from J, with 19 bases in between.

CDR3 bases: TGTGCCAGCACCCCCGGCGACAGAGGGGAGACCCAGTACTTC. This sequence encodes CASTPGDRGETQYF. This chain uses TRBV6-1 with TRBJ2-5; either TRBD1 or TRBD2 may supply D (5 bases each). Germline V CDR1 and CDR2: MNHNS, SASEGT. The CDR3 length is 14 residues. V lost 7 bases and J lost 5, with 17 bases in between.

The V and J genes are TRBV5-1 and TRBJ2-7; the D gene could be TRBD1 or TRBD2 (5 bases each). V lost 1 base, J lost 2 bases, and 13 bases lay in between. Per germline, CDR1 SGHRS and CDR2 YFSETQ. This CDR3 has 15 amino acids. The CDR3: CASSLSTGLAYEQYF. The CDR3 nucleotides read TGCGCCAGCAGCTTGTCAACAGGACTTGCCTACGAGCAGTACTTC.

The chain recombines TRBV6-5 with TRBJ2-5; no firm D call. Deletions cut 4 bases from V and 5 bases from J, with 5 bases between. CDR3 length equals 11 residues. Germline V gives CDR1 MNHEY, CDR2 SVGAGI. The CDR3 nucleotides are TGTGCCAGCAGTTCCGGGGAGACCCAGTACTTC. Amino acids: CASSSGETQYF.

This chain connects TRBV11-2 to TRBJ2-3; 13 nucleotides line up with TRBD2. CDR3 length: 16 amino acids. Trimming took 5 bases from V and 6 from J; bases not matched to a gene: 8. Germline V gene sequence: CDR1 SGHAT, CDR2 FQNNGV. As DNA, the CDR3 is TGTGCCAGCAGCAGGACTAGCGGGGGCCTTCGTGATACGCAGTATTTT. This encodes CASSRTSGGLRDTQYF.

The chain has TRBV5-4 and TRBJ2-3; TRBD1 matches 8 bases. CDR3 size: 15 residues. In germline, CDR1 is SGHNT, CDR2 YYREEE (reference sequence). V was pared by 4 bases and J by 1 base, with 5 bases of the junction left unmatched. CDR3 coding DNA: TGTGCCAGCAGCCGAGGACAGGGAGGCACAGATACGCAGTATTTT. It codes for CASSRGQGGTDTQYF.

DNA of the CDR3: TGCAGCGTACTCGGGACTAGCAGTGACACCGGGGAGCTGTTTTTT. Amino acid sequence: CSVLGTSSDTGELFF. This rearrangement joins TRBV29-1 to TRBJ2-2, with 9 bases that match TRBD2. V lost 6 bases and J lost 3; bases outside the gene matches: 8. Germline V gene sequence: CDR1 SQVTM, CDR2 ANQGSEA. CDR3 size: 15 residues.

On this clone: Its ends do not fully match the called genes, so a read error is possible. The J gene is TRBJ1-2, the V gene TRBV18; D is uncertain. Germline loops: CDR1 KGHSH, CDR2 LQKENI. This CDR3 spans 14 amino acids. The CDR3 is CASSEGSGNSGYTF. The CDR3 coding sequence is TGTGCCAGCTCAGAGGGTTCAGGCAACTCTGGCTACACCTTC.

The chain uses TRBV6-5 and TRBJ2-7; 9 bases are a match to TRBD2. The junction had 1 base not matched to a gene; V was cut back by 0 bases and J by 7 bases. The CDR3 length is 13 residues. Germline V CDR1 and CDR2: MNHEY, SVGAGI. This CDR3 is CASSYSLAGEQYF. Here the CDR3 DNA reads TGTGCCAGCAGTTACTCGCTAGCGGGGGAGCAGTACTTC.

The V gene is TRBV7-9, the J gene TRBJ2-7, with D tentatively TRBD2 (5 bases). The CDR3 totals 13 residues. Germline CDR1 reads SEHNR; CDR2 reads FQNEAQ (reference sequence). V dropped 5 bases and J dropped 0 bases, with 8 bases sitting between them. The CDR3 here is CASSRGYSYEQYF. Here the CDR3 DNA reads TGTGCCAGCAGCCGAGGGTACTCCTACGAGCAGTACTTC.

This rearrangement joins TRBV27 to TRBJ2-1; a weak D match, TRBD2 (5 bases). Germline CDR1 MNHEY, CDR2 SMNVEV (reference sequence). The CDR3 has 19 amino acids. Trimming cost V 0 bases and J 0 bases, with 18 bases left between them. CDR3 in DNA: TGTGCCAGCAGTTTATCTCGAGCGGTCCAAAGGAGCTCCTACAATGAGCAGTTCTTC. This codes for CASSLSRAVQRSSYNEQFF.

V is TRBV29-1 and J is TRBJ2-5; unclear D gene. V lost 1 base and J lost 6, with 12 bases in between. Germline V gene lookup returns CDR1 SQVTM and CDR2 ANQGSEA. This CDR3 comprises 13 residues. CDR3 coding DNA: TGCAGCGTTGAAGTCGCCGCAAGTCAGACCCAGTACTTC. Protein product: CSVEVAASQTQYF.

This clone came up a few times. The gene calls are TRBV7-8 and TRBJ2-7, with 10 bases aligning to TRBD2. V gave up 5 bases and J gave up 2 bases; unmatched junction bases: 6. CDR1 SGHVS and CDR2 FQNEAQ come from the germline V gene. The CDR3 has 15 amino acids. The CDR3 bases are TGTGCCAGCAGCGCCACTAGCGGGGACACCTACGAGCAGTACTTC. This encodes CASSATSGDTYEQYF. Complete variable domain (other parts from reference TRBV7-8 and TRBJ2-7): GAGVSQSPRYKVAKRGQDVALRCDPISGHVSLFWYQQALGQGPEFLTYFQNEAQLDKSGLPSDRFFAERPEGSVSTLKIQRTQQEDSAVYLCASSATSGDTYEQYFGPGTRLTVT.

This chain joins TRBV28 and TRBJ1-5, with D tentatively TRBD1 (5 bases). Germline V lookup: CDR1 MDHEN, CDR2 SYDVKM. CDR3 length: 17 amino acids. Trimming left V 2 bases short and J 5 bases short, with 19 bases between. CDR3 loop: CASSLKIGETKDQPQHF. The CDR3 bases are TGTGCCAGCAGTTTAAAGATAGGGGAGACGAAGGATCAGCCCCAGCATTTT.

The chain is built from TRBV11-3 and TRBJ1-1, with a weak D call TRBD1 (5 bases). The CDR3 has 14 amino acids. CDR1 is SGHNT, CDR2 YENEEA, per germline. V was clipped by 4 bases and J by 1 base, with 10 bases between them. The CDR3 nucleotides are TGTGCCAGCAGCTCGGGACGGTCGAACACTGAAGCTTTCTTT. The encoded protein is CASSSGRSNTEAFF.

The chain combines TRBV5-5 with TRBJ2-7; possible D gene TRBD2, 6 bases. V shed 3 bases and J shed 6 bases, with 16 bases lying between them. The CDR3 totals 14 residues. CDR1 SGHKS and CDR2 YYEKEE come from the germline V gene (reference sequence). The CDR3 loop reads CASSYEDRGFEQYF. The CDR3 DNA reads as TGTGCCAGCAGCTATGAAGATCGGGGGTTCGAGCAGTACTTC.

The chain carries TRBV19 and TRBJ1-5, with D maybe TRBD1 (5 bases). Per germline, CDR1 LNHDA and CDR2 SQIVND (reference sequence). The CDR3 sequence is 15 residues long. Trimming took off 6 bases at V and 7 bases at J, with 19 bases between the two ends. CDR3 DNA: TGTGCCAGTAGCCAGGGCAACTTATTGAGCCAGCCCCAGCATTTT. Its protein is CASSQGNLLSQPQHF.

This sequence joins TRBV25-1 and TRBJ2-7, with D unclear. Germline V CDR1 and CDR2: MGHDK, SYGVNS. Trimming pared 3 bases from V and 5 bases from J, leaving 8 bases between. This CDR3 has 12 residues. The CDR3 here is CASSDPPHEQYF. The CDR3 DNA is TGTGCCAGCAGTGACCCACCACACGAGCAGTACTTC.

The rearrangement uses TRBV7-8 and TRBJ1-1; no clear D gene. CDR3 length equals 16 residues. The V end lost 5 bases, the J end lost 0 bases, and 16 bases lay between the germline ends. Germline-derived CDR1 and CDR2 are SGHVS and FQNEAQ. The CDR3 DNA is TGTGCCAGCAGCCCCCCCCAGGCGGCCATGAACACTGAAGCTTTCTTT. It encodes CASSPPQAAMNTEAFF.

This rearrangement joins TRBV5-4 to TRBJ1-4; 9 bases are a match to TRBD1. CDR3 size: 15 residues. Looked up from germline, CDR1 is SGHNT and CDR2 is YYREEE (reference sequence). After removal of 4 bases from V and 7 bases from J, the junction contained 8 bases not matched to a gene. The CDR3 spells CASSIQGAVGEKLFF. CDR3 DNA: TGTGCCAGCAGCATACAGGGGGCGGTCGGTGAAAAACTGTTTTTT.

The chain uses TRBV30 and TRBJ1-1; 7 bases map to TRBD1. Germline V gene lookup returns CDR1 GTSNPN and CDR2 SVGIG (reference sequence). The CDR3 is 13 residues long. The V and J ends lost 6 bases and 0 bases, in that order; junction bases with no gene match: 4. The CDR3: CACQTGMNTEAFF. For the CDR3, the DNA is TGTGCCTGCCAGACAGGGATGAACACTGAAGCTTTCTTT.

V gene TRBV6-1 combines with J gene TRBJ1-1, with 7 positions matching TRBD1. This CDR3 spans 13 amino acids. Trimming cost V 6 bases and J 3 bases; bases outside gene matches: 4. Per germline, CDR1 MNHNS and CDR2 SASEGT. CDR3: CASRVDRDTEAFF. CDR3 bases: TGTGCCAGCAGGGTCGACAGGGACACTGAAGCTTTCTTT.